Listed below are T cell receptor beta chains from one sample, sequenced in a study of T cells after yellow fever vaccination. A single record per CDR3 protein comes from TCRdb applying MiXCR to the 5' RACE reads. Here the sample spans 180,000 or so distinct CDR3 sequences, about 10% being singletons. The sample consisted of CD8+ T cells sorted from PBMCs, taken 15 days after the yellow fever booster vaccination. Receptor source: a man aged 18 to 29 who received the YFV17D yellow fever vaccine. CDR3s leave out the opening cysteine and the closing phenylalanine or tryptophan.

ASSHSGGTGELF	TRBV4-1	TRBJ2-2
ASSMSGLGTDTQY	TRBV7-3	TRBJ2-3
ASSPGTGLATEAF	TRBV5-1	TRBJ1-1
ASSQVGPADTQY	TRBV4-1	TRBJ2-3
ATSSRWGGYNEQF	TRBV15	TRBJ2-1
SGFGGEDYGYT	TRBV20-1	TRBJ1-2
ASSDTGGGEETQY	TRBV7-6	TRBJ2-5
ASSSPGNTEAF	TRBV5-1	TRBJ1-1
ASSSTGTSGLAGELF	TRBV5-5	TRBJ2-2
SVAGTGDGYT	TRBV29-1	TRBJ1-2
ASSLPSRGLNTQY	TRBV4-1	TRBJ2-3
ASSYSIQRTDTQY	TRBV6-5	TRBJ2-3
GVALGQIYGYT	TRBV7-9	TRBJ1-2
ASSVLQATNENLF	TRBV2	TRBJ1-4
ATSDSGGWGGTGELF	TRBV24-1	TRBJ2-2
ATSVSPIGAAGELF	TRBV24-1	TRBJ2-2
ASTPTATPGFTDTQY	TRBV5-5	TRBJ2-3
ASGTGQPQETQY	TRBV12-5	TRBJ2-5
ASSIGIRGYT	TRBV19	TRBJ1-2
ASSGLGPETQY	TRBV12-3/TRBV12-4	TRBJ2-5
ASSPGTAATGELF	TRBV14	TRBJ2-2
ASSYLGLDEQF	TRBV6-2/TRBV6-3	TRBJ2-1
ASSRTGGRQETQY	TRBV6-5	TRBJ2-5
ASSLARDREYGYT	TRBV7-9	TRBJ1-2
ASSFWLRQGLHEQY	TRBV11-2	TRBJ2-7
ASRPDPGLRVHEQF	TRBV5-5	TRBJ2-1
ASSSWGLEGPEAF	TRBV7-9	TRBJ1-1
ASSQVIGGNTGELF	TRBV4-3	TRBJ2-2
ASSLVVTENIQY	TRBV28	TRBJ2-4
ASSLVTGGPDTQY	TRBV6-2/TRBV6-3	TRBJ2-3
ASSSGRGFTEAF	TRBV5-1	TRBJ1-1
ASSYSLAGRHEQY	TRBV6-5	TRBJ2-7
ASSYSTAEQY	TRBV6-2/TRBV6-3	TRBJ2-7
SVEELDGQGSSYEQY	TRBV29-1	TRBJ2-7
ASSQDFGSGTDTQY	TRBV3-1	TRBJ2-3
ASSALRSRGPTDTQY	TRBV6-1	TRBJ2-3
ASSLEGSIGGPDTQY	TRBV7-9	TRBJ2-3
ASSAGYYEQY	TRBV15	TRBJ2-7
ASSMDRGLDEQY	TRBV11-2	TRBJ2-7
ASSFGRGAFNEQF	TRBV13	TRBJ2-1